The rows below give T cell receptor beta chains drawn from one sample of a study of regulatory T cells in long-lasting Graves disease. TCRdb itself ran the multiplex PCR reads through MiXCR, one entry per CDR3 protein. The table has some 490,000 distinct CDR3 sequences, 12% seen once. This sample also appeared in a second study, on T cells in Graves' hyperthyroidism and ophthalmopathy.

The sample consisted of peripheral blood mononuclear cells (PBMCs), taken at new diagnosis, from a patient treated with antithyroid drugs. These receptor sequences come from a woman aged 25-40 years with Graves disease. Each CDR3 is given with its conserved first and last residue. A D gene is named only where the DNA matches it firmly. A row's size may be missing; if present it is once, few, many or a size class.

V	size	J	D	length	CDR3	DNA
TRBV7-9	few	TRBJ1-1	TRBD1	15	CASTPLRDRNTEAFF	TGTGCCAGCACCCCTTTAAGGGACAGAAACACTGAAGCTTTCTTT
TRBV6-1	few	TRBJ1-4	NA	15	CASSDTGWTNEKLFF	TGTGCCAGCAGTGATACAGGTTGGACTAATGAAAAACTGTTTTTT
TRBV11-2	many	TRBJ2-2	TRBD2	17	CASSLGTSGKNTGELFF	TGTGCCAGCAGCTTAGGGACTAGCGGAAAGAACACCGGGGAGCTGTTTTTT
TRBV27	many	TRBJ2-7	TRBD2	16	CASSLSPGTNLYEQYF	TGTGCCAGCAGTTTAAGCCCGGGGACTAACCTCTACGAGCAGTACTTC
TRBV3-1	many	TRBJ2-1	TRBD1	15	CASSKDRGTYNEQFF	TGTGCCAGCAGCAAGGACAGGGGAACTTACAATGAGCAGTTCTTC
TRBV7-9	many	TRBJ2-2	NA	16	CASSLRKTVTTGELFF	TGTGCCAGCAGCCTTAGAAAGACAGTAACCACCGGGGAGCTGTTTTTT
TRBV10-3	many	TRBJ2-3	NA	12	CAIRGHTDTQYF	TGTGCCATCCGGGGCCACACAGATACGCAGTATTTT
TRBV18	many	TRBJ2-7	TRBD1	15	CASSHGQAPSYEQYF	TGTGCCAGCTCGCACGGACAGGCCCCGTCCTACGAGCAGTACTTC
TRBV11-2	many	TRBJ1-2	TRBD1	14	CASSLVAGGYGYTF	TGTGCCAGCAGTTTGGTGGCAGGGGGATATGGCTACACCTTC
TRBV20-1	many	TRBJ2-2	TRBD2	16	CSARDSTSENTGELFF	TGCAGTGCTAGAGATAGTACTAGCGAGAACACCGGGGAGCTGTTTTTT
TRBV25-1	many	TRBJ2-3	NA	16	CASSEPSGRVGNTQYF	TGTGCCAGCAGTGAACCCTCCGGCAGGGTGGGGAATACGCAGTATTTT
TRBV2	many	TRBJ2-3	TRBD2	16	CASRLTSMGGTDTQYF	TGTGCCAGCAGACTGACTAGCATGGGGGGCACAGATACGCAGTATTTT
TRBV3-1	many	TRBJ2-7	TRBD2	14	CASSQGTSGSEQYF	TGTGCCAGCAGCCAAGGGACTAGCGGGAGCGAGCAGTACTTC
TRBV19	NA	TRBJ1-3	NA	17	CASSIADRIISGNTIYF	TGTGCCAGTAGTATTGCAGACAGAATCATCTCTGGAAACACCATATATTTT
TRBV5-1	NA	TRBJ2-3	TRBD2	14	CASSDPSGGDTQYF	TGCGCCAGCAGTGACCCTAGCGGGGGAGATACGCAGTATTTT
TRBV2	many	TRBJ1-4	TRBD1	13	CASNRDRTEKLFF	TGTGCCAGCAACAGGGACAGGACAGAAAAACTGTTTTTT
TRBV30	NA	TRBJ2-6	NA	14	CAWSETTGANVLTF	TGTGCCTGGTCGGAGACGACTGGGGCCAACGTCCTGACTTTC
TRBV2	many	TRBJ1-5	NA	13	CASSPPGDQPQHF	TGTGCCAGCAGCCCACCTGGGGATCAGCCCCAGCATTTT
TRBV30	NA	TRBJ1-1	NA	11	CAWSVGGEAFF	TGTGCCTGGAGTGTTGGCGGGGAAGCTTTCTTT
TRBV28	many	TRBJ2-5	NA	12	CASSREQETQYF	TGTGCCAGCAGTAGAGAACAAGAGACCCAGTACTTC
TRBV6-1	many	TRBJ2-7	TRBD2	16	CASSGPGLALSYEQYF	TGTGCCAGCAGTGGACCGGGACTAGCGTTAAGCTACGAGCAGTACTTC
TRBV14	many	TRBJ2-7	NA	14	CASSQDWLSYEQYF	TGTGCCAGCAGCCAAGATTGGCTCTCCTACGAGCAGTACTTC
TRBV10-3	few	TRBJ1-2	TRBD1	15	CAIRPPGQGADGYTF	TGTGCCATCAGGCCCCCCGGACAGGGCGCTGATGGCTACACCTTC
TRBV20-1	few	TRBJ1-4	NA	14	CSAIAGVLNEKLFF	TGCAGTGCTATAGCGGGGGTACTTAATGAAAAACTGTTTTTT